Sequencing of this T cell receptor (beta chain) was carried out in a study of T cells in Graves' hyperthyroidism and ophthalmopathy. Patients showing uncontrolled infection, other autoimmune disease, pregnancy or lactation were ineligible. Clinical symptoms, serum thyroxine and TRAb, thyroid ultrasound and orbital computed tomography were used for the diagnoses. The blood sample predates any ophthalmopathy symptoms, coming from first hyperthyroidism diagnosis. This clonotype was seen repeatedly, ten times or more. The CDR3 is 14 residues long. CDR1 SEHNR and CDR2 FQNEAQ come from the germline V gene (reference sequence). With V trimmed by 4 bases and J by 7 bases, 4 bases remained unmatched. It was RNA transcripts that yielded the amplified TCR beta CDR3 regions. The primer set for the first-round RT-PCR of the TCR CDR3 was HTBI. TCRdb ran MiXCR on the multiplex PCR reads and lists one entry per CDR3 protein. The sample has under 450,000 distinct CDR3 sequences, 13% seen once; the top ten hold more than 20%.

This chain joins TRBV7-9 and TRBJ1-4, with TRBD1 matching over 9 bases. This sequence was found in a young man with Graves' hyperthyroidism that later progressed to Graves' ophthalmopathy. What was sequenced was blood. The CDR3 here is CASSSRDRVEKLFF. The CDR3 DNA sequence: TGTGCCAGCAGCTCACGGGACAGGGTTGAAAAACTGTTTTTT.